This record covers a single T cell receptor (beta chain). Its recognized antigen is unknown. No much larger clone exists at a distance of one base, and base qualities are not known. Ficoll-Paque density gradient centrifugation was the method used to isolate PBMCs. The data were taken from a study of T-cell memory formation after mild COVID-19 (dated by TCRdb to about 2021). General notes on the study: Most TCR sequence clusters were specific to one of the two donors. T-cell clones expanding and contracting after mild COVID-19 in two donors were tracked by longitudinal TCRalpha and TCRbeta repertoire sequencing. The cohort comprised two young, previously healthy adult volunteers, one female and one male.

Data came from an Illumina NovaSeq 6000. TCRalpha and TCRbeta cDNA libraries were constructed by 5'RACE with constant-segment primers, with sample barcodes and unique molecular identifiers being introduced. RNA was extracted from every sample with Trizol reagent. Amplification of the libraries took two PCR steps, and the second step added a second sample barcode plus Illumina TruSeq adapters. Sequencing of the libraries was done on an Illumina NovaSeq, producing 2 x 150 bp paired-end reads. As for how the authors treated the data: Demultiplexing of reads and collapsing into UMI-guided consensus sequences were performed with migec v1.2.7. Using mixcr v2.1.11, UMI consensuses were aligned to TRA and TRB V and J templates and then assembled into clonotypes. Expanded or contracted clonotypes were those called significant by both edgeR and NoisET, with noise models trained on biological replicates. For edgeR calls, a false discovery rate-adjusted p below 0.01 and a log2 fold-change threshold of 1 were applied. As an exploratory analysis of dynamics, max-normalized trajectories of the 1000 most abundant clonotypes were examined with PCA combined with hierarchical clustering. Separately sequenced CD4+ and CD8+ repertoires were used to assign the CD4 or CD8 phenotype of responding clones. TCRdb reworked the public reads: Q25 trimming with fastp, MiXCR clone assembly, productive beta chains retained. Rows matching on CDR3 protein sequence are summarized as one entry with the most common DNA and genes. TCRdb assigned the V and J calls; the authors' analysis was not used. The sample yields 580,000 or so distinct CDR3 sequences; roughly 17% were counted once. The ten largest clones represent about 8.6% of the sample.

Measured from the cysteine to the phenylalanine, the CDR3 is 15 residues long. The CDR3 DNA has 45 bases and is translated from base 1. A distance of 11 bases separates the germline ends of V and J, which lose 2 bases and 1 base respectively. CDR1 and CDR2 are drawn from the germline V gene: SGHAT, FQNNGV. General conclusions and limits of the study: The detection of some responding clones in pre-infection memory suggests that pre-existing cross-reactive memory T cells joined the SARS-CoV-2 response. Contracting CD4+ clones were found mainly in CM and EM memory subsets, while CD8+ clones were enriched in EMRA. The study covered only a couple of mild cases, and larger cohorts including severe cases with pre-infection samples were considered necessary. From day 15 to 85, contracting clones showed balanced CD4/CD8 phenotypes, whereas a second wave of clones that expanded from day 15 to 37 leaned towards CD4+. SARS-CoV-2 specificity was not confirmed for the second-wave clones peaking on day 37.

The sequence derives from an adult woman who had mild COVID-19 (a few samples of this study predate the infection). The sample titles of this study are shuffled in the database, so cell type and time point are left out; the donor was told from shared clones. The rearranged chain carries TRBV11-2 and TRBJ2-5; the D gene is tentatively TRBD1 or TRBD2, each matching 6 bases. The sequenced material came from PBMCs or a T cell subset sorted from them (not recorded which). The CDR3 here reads CASSLRGGSQETQYF. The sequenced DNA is TGTGCCAGCAGCTTAAGAGGGGGGTCCCAAGAGACCCAGTACTTC.